This T cell receptor (beta chain) was sequenced in a study of T cell responses to AZD1222 COVID-19 vaccine. General study points: Targets within unmutated variant regions were reportedly found for nearly half of spike-specific TCRs. Among vaccine-associated CD4 TCRs, coverage spanned spike, with dominance at 160-218 and 743-854. Donors were largely white British and mainly female; clonal diversity was possibly underestimated.

This clone came up a few times. Its antigen remains unknown. Looked up from germline, CDR1 is LGHDT and CDR2 is YNNKEL (reference sequence). The CDR3 loop spans 16 amino acids. With V trimmed by 1 base and J by 3 bases, 8 bases remained unmatched. Profiled with immunoSEQ multiplex PCR; TCRdb holds only in-frame clones, not every one. The top ten clones hold 10% to 15% of a sample with some 98,000 clones, roughly 90% of them seen once. The sample consisted of peripheral blood, taken on day 0 of AZD1222 vaccination. The rearrangement uses TRBV3-1 (or the pseudogene TRBV3-2) and TRBJ2-7, with 8 bases fitting TRBD1. This TCR was recovered from an adult in good health. The CDR3 protein is CASSQVGQAPVYEQYF. The CDR3 DNA is TGTGCCAGCAGCCAAGTGGGACAGGCCCCGGTCTACGAGCAGTACTTC.